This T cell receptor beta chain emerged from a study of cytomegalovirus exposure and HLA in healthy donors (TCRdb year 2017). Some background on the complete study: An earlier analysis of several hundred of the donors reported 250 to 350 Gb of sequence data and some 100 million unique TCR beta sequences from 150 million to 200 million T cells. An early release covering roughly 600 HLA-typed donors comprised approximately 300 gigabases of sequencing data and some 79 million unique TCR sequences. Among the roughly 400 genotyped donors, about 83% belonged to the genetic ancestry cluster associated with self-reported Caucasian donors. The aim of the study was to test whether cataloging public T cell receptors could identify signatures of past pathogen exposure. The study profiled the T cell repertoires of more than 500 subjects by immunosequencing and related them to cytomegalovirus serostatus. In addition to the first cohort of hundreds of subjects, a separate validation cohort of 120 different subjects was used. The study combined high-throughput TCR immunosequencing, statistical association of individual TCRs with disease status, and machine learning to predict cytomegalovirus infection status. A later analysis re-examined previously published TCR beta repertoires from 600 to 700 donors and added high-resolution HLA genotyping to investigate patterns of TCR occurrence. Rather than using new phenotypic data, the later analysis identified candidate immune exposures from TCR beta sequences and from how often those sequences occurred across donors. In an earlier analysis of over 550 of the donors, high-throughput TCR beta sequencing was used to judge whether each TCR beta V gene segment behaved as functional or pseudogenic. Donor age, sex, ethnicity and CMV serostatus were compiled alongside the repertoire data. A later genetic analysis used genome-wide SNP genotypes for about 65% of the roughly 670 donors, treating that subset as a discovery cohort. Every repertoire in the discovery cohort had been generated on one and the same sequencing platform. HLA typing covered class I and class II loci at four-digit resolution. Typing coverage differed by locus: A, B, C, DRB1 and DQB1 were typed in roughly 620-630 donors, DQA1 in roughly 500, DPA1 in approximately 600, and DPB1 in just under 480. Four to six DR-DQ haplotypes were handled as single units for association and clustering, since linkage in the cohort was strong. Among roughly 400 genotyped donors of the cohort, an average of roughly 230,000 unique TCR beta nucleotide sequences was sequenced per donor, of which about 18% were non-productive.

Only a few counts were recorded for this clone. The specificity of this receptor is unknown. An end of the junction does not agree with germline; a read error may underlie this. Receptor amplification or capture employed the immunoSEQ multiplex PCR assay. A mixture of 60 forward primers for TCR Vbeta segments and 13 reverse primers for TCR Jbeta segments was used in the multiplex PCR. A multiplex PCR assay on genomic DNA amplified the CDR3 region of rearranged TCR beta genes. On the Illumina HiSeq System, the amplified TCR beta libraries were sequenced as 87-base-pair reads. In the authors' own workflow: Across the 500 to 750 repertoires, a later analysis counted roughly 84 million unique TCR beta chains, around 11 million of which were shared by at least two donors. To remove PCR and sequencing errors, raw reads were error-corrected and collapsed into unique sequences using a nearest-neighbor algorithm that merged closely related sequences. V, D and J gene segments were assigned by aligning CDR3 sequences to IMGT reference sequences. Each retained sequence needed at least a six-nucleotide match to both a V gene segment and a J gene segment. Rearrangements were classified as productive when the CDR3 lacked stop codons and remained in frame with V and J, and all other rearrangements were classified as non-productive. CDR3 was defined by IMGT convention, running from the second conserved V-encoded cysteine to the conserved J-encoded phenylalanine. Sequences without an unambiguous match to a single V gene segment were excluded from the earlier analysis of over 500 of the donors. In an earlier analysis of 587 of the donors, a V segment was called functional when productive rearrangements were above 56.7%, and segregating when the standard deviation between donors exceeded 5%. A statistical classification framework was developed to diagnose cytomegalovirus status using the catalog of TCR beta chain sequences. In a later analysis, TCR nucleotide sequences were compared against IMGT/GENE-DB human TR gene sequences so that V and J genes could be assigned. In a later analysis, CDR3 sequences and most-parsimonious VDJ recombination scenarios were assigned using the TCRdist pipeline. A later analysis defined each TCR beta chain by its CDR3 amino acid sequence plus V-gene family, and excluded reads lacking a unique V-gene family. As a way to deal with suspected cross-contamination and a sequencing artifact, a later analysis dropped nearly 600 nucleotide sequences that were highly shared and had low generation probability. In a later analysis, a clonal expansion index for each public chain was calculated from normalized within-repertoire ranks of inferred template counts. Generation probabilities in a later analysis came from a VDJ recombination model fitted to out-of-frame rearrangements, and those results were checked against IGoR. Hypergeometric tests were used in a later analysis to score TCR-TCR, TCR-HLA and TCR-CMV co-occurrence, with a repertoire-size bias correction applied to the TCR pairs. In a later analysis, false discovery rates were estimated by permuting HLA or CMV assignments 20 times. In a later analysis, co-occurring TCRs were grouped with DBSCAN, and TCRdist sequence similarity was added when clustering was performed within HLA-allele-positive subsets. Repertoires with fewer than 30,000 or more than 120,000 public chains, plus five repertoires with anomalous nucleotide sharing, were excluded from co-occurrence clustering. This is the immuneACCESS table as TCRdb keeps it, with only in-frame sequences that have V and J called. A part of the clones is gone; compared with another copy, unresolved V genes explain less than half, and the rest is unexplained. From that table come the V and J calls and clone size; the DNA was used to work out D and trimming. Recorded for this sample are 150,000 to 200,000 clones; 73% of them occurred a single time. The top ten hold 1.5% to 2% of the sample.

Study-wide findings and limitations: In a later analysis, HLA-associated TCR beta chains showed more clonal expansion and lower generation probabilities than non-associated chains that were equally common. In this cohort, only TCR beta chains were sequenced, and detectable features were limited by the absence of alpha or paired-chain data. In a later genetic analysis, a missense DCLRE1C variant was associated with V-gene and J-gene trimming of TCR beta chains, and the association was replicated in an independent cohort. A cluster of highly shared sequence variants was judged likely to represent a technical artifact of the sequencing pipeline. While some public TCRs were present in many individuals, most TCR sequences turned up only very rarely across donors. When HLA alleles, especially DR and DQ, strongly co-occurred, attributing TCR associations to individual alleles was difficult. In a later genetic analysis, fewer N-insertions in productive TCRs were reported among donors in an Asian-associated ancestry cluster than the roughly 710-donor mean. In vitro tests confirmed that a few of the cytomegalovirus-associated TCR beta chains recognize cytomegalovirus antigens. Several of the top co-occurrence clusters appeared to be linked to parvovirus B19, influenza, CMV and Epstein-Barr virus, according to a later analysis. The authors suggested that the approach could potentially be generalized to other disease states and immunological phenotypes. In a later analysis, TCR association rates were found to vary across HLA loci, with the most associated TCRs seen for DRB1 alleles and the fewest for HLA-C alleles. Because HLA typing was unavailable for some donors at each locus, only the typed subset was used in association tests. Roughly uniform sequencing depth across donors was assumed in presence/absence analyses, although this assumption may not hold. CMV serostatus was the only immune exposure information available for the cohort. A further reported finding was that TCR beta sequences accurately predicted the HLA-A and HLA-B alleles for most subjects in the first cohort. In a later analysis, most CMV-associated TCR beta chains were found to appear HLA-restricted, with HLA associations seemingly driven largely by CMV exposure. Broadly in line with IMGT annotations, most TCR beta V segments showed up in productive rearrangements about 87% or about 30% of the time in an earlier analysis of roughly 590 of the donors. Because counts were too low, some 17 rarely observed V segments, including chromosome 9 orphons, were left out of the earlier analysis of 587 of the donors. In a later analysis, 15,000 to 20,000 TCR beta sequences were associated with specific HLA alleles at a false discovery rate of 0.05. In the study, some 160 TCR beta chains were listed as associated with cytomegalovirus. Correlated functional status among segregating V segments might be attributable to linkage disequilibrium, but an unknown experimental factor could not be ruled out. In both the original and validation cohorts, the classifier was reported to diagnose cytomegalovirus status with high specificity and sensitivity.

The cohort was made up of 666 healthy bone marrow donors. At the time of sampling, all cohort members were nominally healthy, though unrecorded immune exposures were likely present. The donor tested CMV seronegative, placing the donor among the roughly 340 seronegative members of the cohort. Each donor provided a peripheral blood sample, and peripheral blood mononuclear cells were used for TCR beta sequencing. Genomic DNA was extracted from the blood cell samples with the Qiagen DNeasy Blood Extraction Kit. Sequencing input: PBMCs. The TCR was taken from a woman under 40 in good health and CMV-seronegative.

The bases read TGTGCTAGCAGCCTTAGTCCCGGGGGGGAGACCCAGTACTTC. Its protein is CASSLSPGGETQYF. The chain employs TRBV7-7 and TRBJ2-5; 7 bases in the junction line up with TRBD2. In the germline V gene (reference sequence), CDR1 corresponds to SSHAT and CDR2 to FNYEAQ. Inclusive of the bounding cysteine and phenylalanine, the CDR3 is 14 residues long. This entry keeps only the CDR3 DNA: 42 bases, framed from base 1.